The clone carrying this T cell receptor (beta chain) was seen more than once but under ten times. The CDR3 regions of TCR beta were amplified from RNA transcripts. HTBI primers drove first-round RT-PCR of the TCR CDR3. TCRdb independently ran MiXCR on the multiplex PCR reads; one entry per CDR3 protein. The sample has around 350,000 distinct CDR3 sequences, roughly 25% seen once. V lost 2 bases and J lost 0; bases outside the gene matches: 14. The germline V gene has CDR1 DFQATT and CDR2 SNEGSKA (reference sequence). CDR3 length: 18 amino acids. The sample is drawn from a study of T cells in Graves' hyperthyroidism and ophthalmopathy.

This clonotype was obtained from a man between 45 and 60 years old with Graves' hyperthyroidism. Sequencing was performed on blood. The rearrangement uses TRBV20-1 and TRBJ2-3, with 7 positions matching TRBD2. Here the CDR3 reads CSARFYRGSGVSTDTQYF. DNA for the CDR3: TGCAGTGCTAGATTTTATCGCGGGAGTGGGGTTAGCACAGATACGCAGTATTTT.